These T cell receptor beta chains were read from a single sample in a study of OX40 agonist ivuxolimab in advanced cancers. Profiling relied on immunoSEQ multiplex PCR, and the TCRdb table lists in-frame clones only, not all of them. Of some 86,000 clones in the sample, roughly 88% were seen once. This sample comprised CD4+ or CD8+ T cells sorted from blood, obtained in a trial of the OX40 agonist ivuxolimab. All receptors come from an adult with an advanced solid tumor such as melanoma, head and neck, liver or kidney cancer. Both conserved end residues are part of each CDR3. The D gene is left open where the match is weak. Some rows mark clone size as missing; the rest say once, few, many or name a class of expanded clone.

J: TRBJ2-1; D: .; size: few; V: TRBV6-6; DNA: TGTGCCAGCAGTTATTCCTCCTACAATGAGCAGTTCTTC; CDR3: CASSYSSYNEQFF
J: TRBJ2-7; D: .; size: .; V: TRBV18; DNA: TGTGCCAGCTCACCCGACCACGAGCAGTACTTC; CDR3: CASSPDHEQYF
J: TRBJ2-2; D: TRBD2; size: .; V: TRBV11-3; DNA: TGTGCCAGCAGCTTAACTAGCGCCGGCGGGGAGCTGTTTTTT; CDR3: CASSLTSAGGELFF
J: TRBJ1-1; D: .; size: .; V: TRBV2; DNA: TGTGCCAGCAGTGAACGCACCGGAGGCTGGATCACTGAAGCTTTCTTT; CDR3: CASSERTGGWITEAFF
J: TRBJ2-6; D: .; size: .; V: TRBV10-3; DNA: TGTGCCATCAGTGGCCGTCCGGGCTCTGGGGCCAACGTCCTGACTTTC; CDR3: CAISGRPGSGANVLTF
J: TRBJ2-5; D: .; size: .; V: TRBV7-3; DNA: TGTGCCAGCAGCCCAGGGTGGGGAGAGACCCAGTACTTC; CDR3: CASSPGWGETQYF
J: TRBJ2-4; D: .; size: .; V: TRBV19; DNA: TGTGCCAGTAGTCTATATTTAAAAGACATTCAGTACTTC; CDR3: CASSLYLKDIQYF
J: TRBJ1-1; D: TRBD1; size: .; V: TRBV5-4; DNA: TGTGCCAGCAGCTTGGCCGACAGGGACACTGAAGCTTTCTTT; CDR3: CASSLADRDTEAFF
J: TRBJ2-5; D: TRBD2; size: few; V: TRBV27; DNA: TGTGCCAGCAGACGACTAGCGGGAGGGTGGGAGACCCAGTACTTC; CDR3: CASRRLAGGWETQYF
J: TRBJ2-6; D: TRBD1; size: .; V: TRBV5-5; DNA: TGTGCCAGCAGTTCCAGAGGACAGGGTTTCTCTGGGGCCAACGTCCTGACTTTC; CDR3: CASSSRGQGFSGANVLTF
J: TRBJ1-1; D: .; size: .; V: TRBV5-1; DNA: TGCGCCAGCAGCTTAGAACTCAACTTGAACACTGAAGCTTTCTTT; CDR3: CASSLELNLNTEAFF
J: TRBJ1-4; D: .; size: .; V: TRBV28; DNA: TGTGCCAGCAGTTCGGGACTGGCTAATGAAAAACTGTTTTTT; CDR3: CASSSGLANEKLFF
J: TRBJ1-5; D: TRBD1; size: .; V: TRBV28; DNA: TGTGCCACGGACAGGGCAGGGGACATTCAGCCCCAGCATTTT; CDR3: CATDRAGDIQPQHF
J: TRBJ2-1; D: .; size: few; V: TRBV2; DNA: TGTGCCAGCAGAGCGGACACACGTGAGCAGTTCTTC; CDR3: CASRADTREQFF
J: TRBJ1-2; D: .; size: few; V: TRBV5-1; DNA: TGCGCCAGCCGAACCGGACAGTACTATGGCTACACCTTC; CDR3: CASRTGQYYGYTF
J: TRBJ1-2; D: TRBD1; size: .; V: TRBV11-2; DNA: TGTGCCAGCAGCTCTCAGACAGGGTTAGATGGCTACACCTTC; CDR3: CASSSQTGLDGYTF
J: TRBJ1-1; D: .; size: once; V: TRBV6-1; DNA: TGTGCCAGCAGTGAATTCCGGCCGGTAGTATTTATGAACACTGAAGCTTTCTTT; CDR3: CASSEFRPVVFMNTEAFF
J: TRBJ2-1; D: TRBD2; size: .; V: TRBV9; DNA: TGTGCCAGCAGCATAGCGGGAGTTCACTACAATGAGCAGTTCTTC; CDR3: CASSIAGVHYNEQFF
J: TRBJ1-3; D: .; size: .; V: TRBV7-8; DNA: TGTGCCAGCAGCTTCAGTACCGCGTACGAGAACACCATATATTTT; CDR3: CASSFSTAYENTIYF
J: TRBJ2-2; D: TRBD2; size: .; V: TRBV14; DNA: TGTGCCAGCAGCCAAGAGGGACTAGCTATGAGGGAGCTGTTTTTT; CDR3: CASSQEGLAMRELFF
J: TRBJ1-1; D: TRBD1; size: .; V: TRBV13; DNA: TGTGCCAGCAGCTCATACGGACAGGTAGAAACTGAAGCTTTCTTT; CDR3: CASSSYGQVETEAFF
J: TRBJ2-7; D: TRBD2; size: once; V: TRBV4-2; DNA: TGTGCCAGCAGCCAAGAGGCTAGCGGGAGGTACGAGCAGTACTTC; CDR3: CASSQEASGRYEQYF
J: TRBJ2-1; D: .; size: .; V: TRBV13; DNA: TGTGCCAGCAGCCTAGGCCCCCATAGGACTACCGTTTGGCATGAGCAGTTCTTC; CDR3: CASSLGPHRTTVWHEQFF
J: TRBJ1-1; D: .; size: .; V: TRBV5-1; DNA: TGCGCCAGCAGCTTAGACAGGCAGAACACTGAAGCTTTCTTT; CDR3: CASSLDRQNTEAFF
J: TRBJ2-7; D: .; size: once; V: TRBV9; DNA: TGTGCCAGCAGCCCAAGGAACACGGTCACCCCCTACTACGAGCAGTACTTC; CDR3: CASSPRNTVTPYYEQYF
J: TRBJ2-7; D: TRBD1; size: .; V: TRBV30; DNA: TGTGCCTGGAGTGCAGGGACAGGGAACTACGAGCAGTACTTC; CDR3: CAWSAGTGNYEQYF
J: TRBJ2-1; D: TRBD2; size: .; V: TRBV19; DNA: TGTGCCAGTAGAAGGGGGACTAGCGGGAGTCATTTCAATGAGCAGTTCTTC; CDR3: CASRRGTSGSHFNEQFF
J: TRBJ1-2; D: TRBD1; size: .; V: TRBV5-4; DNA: TGTGCCAGCAGCAGACAGGGGGGTGGTAATGGCTACACCTTC; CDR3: CASSRQGGGNGYTF
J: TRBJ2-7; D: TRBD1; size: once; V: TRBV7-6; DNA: TGTGCCAGCAGCTTCGGAGGACAGGGCGAGCAGTACTTC; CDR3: CASSFGGQGEQYF
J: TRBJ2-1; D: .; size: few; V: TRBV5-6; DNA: TGTGCCAGCAGCTTGCAGCTTTATGAGCAGTTCTTC; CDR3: CASSLQLYEQFF
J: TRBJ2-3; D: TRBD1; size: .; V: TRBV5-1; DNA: TGCGCCTCCACCGGGACAGGGGTTCCAGATACGCAGTATTTT; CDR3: CASTGTGVPDTQYF
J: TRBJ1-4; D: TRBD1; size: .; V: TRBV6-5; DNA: TGTGCCAGCAGTTACTCGTCGGGACAGGGGAGTGAAAAACTGTTTTTT; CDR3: CASSYSSGQGSEKLFF
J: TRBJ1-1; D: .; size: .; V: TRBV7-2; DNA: TGTGCCAGCAGCATCCCCCAGGAGAGCGCTGAAGCTTTCTTT; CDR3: CASSIPQESAEAFF
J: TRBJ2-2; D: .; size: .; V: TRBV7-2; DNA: TGTGCCAGCAGCGGTTGGGCAGGGGGGGACACCGGGGAGCTGTTTTTT; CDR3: CASSGWAGGDTGELFF
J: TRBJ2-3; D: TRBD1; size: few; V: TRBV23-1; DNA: TGCGCCAGCAGTCAATCTATCAGGACAGGGGCGGGGACAGATACGCAGTATTTT; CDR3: CASSQSIRTGAGTDTQYF
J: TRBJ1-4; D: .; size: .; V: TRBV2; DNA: TGTGCCAGCAGGGCCATAGACAGCCAGAATGAAAAACTGTTTTTT; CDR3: CASRAIDSQNEKLFF
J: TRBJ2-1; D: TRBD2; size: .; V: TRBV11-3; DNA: TGTGCCAGCAAAGGACTAGGTTCAAATGAGCAGTTCTTC; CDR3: CASKGLGSNEQFF
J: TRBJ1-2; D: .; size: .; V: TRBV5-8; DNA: TGTGCCAGCAGCTTTTTAGGGGTTAGCTATGGCTACACCTTC; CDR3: CASSFLGVSYGYTF
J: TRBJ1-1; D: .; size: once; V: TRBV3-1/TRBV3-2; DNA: TGTGCCAGCAGCCAAGAAAAAGCCTTT; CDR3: CASSQEKAF
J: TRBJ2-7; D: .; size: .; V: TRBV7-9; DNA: TGTGCCAGCAGCTTAGGAGGGGATTGGGCGGGAAGGAGCTCCTACGAGCAGTACTTC; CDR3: CASSLGGDWAGRSSYEQYF
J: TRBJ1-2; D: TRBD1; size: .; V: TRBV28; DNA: TGTGCCGCAGCACGTTCAGGGGGTTCAAGGGGCTACACCTTC; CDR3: CAAARSGGSRGYTF
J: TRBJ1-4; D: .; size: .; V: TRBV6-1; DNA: TGTGCCAGCAGTGTTTATTGGGGAACTAATGAAAAACTGTTTTTT; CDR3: CASSVYWGTNEKLFF
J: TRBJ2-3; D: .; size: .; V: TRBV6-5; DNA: TGTGCCAGCAGTTACGGGGTGACCGGGACGCAGTATTTT; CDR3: CASSYGVTGTQYF
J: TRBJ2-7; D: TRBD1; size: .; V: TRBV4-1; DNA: TGCGCCAGCAGCCAAGAAGCCGGACAGGAGGCCTACGAGCAGTACTTC; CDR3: CASSQEAGQEAYEQYF
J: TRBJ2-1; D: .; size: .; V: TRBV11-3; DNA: TGTGCCAGCAGCTTAGATTCGGCAGGTTCCTACAATGAGCAGTTCTTC; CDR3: CASSLDSAGSYNEQFF
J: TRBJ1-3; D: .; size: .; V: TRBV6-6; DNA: TGTGCCAGCAGCCGGCCCACAAGTTCAAGAGGAAACACCATATATTTT; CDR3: CASSRPTSSRGNTIYF
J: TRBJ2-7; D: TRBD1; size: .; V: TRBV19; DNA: TGTGCCAGTGGGGCGACAGGGGACATCTACGAGCAGTACTTC; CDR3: CASGATGDIYEQYF
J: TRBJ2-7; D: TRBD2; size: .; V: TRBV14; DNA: TGTGCCAGCAGCCAAGATTGGGCGGGAGGGTCCTACGAGCAGTACTTC; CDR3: CASSQDWAGGSYEQYF
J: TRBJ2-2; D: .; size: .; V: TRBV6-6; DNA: TGTGCCAGCAGTTACGCGGGGAGTACCGGGGAGCTGTTTTTT; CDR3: CASSYAGSTGELFF